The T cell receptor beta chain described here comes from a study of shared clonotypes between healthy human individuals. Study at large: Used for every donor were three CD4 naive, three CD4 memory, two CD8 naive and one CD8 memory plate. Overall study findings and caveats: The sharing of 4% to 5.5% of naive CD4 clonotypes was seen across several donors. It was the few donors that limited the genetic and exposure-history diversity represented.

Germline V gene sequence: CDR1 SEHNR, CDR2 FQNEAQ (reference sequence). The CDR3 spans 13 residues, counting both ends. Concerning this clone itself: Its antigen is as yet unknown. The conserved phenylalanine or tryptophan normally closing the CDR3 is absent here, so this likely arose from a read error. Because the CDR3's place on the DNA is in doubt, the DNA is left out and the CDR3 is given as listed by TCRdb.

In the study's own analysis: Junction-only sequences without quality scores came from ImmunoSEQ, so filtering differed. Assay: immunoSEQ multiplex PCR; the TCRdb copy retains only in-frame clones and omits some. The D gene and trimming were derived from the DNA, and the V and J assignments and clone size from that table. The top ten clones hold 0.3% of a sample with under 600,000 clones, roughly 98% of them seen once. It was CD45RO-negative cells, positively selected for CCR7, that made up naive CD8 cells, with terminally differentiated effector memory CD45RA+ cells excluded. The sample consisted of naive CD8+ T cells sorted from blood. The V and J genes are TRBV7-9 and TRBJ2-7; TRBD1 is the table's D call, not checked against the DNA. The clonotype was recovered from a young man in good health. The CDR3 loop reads CASSTRTGVSPLY.